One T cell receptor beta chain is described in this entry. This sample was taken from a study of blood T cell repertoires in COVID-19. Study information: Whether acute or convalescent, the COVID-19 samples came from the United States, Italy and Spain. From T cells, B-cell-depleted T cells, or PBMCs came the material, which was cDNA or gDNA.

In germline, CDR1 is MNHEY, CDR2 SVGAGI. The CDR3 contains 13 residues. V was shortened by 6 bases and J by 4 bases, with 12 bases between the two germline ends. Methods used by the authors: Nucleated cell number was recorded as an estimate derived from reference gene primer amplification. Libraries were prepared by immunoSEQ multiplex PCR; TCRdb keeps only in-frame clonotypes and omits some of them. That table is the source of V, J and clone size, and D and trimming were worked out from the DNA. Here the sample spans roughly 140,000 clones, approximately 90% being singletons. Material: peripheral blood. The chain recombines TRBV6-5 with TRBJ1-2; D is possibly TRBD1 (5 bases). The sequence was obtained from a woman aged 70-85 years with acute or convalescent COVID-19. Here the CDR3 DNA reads TGTGCCAGCAGACAAACAGGTGTCTATGGCTACACCTTC. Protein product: CASRQTGVYGYTF.